This TCR beta chain was profiled in a study of CD8 T cells in ankylosing spondylitis. Study-wide findings and caveats: A motif in TCR beta, a set of under ten highly homologous variants, appeared characteristic of ankylosing spondylitis blood. In synovial fluid and blood from reactive arthritis, some motif variants were previously reported. In ankylosing spondylitis patients, matched synovial fluid reportedly showed significant enrichment of disease-linked clones. Disease-linked clones bore a CD8+ phenotype, appearing relatively rarely in peripheral blood.

Making the TCR beta libraries involved quantitative 5'-RACE with molecular barcodes. TCRdb itself ran the 5' RACE reads through MiXCR, one entry per CDR3 protein. This table holds roughly 700,000 distinct CDR3 sequences, over 15% found once. This clonotype was found a few times. Its antigen is undetermined. From germline, CDR1 is SGHAT and CDR2 FQNNGV. This CDR3 contains 14 residues. J gave up 5 bases and V 5 bases, and 9 bases lay outside the gene matches. Sequencing input: blood, either unsorted or a sorted T cell fraction (not recorded which). This clonotype was sampled from a male donor with ankylosing spondylitis. The chain joins TRBV11-2 to TRBJ2-7; 7 nucleotides match TRBD1. CDR3 amino acids: CASSQLQGTHEQYF. CDR3 bases: TGTGCCAGCAGCCAACTACAGGGGACCCACGAGCAGTACTTC.